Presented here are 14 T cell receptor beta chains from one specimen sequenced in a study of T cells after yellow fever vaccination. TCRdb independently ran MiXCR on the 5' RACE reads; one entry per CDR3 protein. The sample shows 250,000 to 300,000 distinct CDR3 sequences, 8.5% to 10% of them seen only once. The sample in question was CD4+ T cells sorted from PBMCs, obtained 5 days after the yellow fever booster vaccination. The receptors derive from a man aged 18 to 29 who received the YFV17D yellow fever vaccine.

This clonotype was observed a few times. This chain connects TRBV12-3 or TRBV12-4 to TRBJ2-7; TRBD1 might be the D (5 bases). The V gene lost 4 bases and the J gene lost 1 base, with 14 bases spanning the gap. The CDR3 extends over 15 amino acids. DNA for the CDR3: TGTGCCAGCAGTTCAACAGGCGCTTCGTCCTACGAGCAGTACTTC. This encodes CASSSTGASSYEQYF.

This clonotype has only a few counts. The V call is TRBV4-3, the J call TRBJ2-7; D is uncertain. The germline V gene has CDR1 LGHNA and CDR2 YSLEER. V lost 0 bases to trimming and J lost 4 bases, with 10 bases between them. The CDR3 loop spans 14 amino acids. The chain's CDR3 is CASSQEGRPYEQYV. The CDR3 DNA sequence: TGCGCCAGCAGCCAAGAGGGAAGGCCTTACGAGCAGTACGTC.

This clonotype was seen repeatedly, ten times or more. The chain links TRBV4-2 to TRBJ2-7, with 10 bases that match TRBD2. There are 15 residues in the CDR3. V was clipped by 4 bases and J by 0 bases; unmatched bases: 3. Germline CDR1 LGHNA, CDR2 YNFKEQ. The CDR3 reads CASSPERGGSYEQYF. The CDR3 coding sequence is TGTGCCAGCAGCCCCGAGCGGGGGGGCTCCTACGAGCAGTACTTC.

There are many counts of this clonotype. The CDR3 is CASSSQGNQPQHF. CDR3 sequence (DNA): TGCGCCAGCAGCTCTCAGGGGAATCAGCCCCAGCATTTT. V is TRBV5-1 and J is TRBJ1-5; D may be TRBD1 (6 bases). The V gene's germline CDR1 is SGHRS and CDR2 YFSETQ. The CDR3 extends over 13 amino acids. V shed 3 bases and J shed 4 bases, with 8 bases lying between them. The full variable domain, with the rest looked up from reference TRBV5-1 and TRBJ1-5, is KAGVTQTPRYLIKTRGQQVTLSCSPISGHRSVSWYQQTPGQGLQFLFEYFSETQRNKGNFPGRFSGRQFSNSRSEMNVSTLELGDSALYLCASSSQGNQPQHFGDGTRLSIL.

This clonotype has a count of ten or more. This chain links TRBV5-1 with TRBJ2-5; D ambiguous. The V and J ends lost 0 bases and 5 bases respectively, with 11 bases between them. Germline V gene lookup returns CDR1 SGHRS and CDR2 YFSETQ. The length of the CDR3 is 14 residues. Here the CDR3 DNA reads TGCGCCAGCAGCTTGGAACACACGATGGAGACCCAGTACTTC. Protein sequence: CASSLEHTMETQYF. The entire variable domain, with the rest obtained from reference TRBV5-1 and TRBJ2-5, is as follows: KAGVTQTPRYLIKTRGQQVTLSCSPISGHRSVSWYQQTPGQGLQFLFEYFSETQRNKGNFPGRFSGRQFSNSRSEMNVSTLELGDSALYLCASSLEHTMETQYFGPGTRLLVL.

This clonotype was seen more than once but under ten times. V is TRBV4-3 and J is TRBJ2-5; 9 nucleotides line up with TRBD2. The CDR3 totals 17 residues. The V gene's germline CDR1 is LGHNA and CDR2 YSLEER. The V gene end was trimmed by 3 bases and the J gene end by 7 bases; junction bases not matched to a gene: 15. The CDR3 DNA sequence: TGCGCCAGCAGCCACTCGGCTAGCGGGGCGGCTGGGGGGACCCAGTACTTC. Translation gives CASSHSASGAAGGTQYF.

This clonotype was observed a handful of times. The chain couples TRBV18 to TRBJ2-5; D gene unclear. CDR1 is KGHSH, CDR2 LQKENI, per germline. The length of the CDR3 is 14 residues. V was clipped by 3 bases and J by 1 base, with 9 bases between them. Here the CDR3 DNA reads TGTGCCAGCTCACCTCGGGTGGTCCAAGAGACCCAGTACTTC. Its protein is CASSPRVVQETQYF.

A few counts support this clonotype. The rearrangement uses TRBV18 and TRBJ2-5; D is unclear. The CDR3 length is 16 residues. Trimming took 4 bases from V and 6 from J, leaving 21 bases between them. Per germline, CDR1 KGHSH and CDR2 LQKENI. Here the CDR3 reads CASSRNRVLVVKTQYF. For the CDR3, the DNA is TGTGCCAGCTCACGTAATCGTGTTCTTGTCGTGAAGACCCAGTACTTC. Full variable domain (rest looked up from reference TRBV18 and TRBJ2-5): NAGVMQNPRHLVRRRGQEARLRCSPMKGHSHVYWYRQLPEEGLKFMVYLQKENIIDESGMPKERFSAEFPKEGPSILRIQQVVRGDSAAYFCASSRNRVLVVKTQYFGPGTRLLVL.

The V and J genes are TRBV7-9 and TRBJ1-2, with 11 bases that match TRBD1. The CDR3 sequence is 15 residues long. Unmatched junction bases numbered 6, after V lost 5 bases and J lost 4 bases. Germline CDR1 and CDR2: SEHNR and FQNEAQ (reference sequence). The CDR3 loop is CASSATGTGGYGYTF. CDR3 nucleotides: TGTGCCAGCAGCGCTACCGGGACAGGGGGCTATGGCTACACCTTC.

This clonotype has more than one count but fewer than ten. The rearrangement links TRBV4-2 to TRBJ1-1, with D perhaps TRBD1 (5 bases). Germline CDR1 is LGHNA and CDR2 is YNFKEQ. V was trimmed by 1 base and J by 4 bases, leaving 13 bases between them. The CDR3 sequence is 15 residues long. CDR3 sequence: CASSQALGVGTEAFF. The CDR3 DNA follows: TGTGCCAGCAGCCAAGCGTTGGGGGTAGGCACTGAAGCTTTCTTT.

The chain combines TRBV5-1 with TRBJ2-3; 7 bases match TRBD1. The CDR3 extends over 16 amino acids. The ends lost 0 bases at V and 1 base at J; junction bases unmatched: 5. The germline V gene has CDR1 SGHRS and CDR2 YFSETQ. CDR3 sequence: CASSLGGGVGTDTQYF. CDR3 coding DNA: TGCGCCAGCAGCTTGGGAGGGGGCGTGGGCACAGATACGCAGTATTTT.

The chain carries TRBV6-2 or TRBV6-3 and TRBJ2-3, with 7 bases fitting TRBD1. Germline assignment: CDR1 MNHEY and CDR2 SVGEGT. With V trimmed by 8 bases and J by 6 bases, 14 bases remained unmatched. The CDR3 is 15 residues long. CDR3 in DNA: TGTGCCAGCGTTTCACCCGGGACAGATTTTGATACGCAGTATTTT. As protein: CASVSPGTDFDTQYF.

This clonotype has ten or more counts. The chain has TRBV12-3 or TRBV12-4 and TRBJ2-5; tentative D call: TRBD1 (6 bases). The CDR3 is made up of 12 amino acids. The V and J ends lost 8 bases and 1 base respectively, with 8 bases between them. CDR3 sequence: CASGQLQETQYF. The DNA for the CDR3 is TGTGCCAGCGGACAGCTCCAAGAGACCCAGTACTTC.

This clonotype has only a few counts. The CDR3 bases are TGTGCCAGCAGCTTTTGGGGACCCGGGGAGCTGTTTTTT. It translates to CASSFWGPGELFF. The V and J genes are TRBV7-2 and TRBJ2-2; D may be TRBD1 or TRBD2 (5 bases each). The germline V and J ends were trimmed by 3 bases and 6 bases, with 8 bases remaining between them. The length of the CDR3 is 13 residues. Germline-derived CDR1 and CDR2 are SGHTA and FQGNSA.